The next 7 T cell receptor beta chains were all read from a single sample in a study of post-analysis software for immune sequencing data. cDNA libraries for TCR beta contained unique molecular identifiers. One entry per CDR3 protein, called by TCRdb with MiXCR from the PCR reads. This table has some 800,000 distinct CDR3 sequences, about 43% appearing once. Findings of the study overall: The study found TRBV5-6, TRBV5-1 and TRBV20-1 among five TRBV segments more frequent in patients than controls.

For these TCRs, the target antigens are not known. Material: blood. The receptor set was obtained from a girl aged 5 to 17 with multiple sclerosis.

Only a few counts were recorded for this clonotype. V gene TRBV27 combines with J gene TRBJ2-5; 9 bases fit TRBD1. The end of the DNA aligns better with TRBJ2-7, so the J call may be wrong. This CDR3 spans 12 amino acids. Germline V lookup: CDR1 MNHEY, CDR2 SMNVEV (reference sequence). This CDR3 is CATGTGIYEQYF. The CDR3 region has the DNA TGTGCCACCGGGACAGGGATCTACGAGCAGTACTTC.

The rearrangement links TRBV12-3 or TRBV12-4 to TRBJ2-5; D is ambiguous. V lost 4 bases to trimming and J lost 11 bases, with 11 bases between them. CDR3 length equals 11 residues. The DNA of the CDR3 is TGTGCCAGCAGTTCCTCGAGTGAGCAGTACTTC. Translation: CASSSSSEQYF.

The table lists this clonotype with a few counts. The V gene is TRBV7-8, the J gene TRBJ2-7; 8 bases agree with TRBD1. The CDR3 runs to 15 residues. Losses at the gene ends were 7 bases for V and 1 base for J; bases not matched to a gene: 9. Germline values: CDR1 SGHVS, CDR2 FQNEAQ. The CDR3 DNA is TGTGCCAGCACCCCCCGGGACAGGCGTTCCTACGAGCAGTACTTC. It yields the protein CASTPRDRRSYEQYF.

The CDR3 is CASSTGTGGTNEKLFF. For the CDR3, the DNA is TGTGCCAGCAGCACCGGGACAGGGGGCACTAATGAAAAACTGTTTTTT. The chain is built from TRBV9 and TRBJ1-4, with 12 bases identical to TRBD1. After removal of 4 bases from V and 2 bases from J, the junction contained 3 bases not matched to a gene. From germline, CDR1 is SGDLS and CDR2 YYNGEE. CDR3 size: 16 residues.

In its sample, this clonotype was seen once. The CDR3 loop is CASSLRQGTHDEQFF. CDR3 nucleotide sequence: TGTGCCAGCAGCTTACGCCAGGGGACCCACGATGAGCAGTTCTTC. The genes are TRBV7-9 and TRBJ2-1; weak D call: TRBD1 (6 bases). The V end lost 2 bases, the J end lost 8 bases, and 16 bases lay between the germline ends. The CDR3 covers 15 residues. Germline CDR1 SEHNR, CDR2 FQNEAQ (reference sequence).

The chain uses TRBV20-1 and TRBJ1-1, with a weak D call TRBD1 (5 bases). V was clipped by 7 bases and J by 7 bases, with 16 bases between them. Germline assignment: CDR1 DFQATT and CDR2 SNEGSKA (reference sequence). The length of the CDR3 is 12 residues. CDR3 region: CSVKWGLLEAFF. The DNA for the CDR3 is TGCAGTGTTAAGTGGGGGTTGCTTGAAGCTTTCTTT.

This clonotype was counted between two and nine times. The V call is TRBV9, the J call TRBJ2-1; TRBD2 agrees at 7 bases. From germline, CDR1 is SGDLS and CDR2 YYNGEE. J lost 6 bases, V lost 4 bases, and 13 bases had no gene match. This CDR3 spans 16 amino acids. This CDR3 is CASSPFGGRAINEQFF. The CDR3 DNA is TGTGCCAGCAGCCCTTTCGGTGGGAGGGCCATCAATGAGCAGTTCTTC.